A selection of T cell receptor beta chains follows, all from one sample in a study of blood T cell repertoires in COVID-19. Method: immunoSEQ multiplex PCR; TCRdb's copy keeps in-frame clones and lacks some. The sample records some 110,000 clones, less than 90% being singletons. Sample: peripheral blood. Every receptor here comes from a man aged 30-40 years with acute or convalescent COVID-19. The CDR3 runs from the conserved cysteine through the conserved F or W. D genes are given only for firm matches. The size of a clone is reported for some rows only, either as once, few or many, or as a class for expanded clones.

clone_size j_call d_call v_call cdr3_nt cdr3_aa
. TRBJ2-3 . TRBV12-3/TRBV12-4 TGTGCCAGCAGTTTAAACAGGGTCGATGGGTATTTT CASSLNRVDGYF
. TRBJ1-5 . TRBV28 TGTGCCAGCAGTCCCCAGGACACCGAACTTCGGCCCCAGCATTTT CASSPQDTELRPQHF
. TRBJ2-2 . TRBV6-5 TGTGCCAGCAGAAGGGTATCCGGGGGCGGGGAGCTGTTTTTT CASRRVSGGGELFF
. TRBJ2-1 TRBD2 TRBV10-3 TGTGCCATCAGTGAGCGCTTAGGAGCGGGAGGGTCCGATGAGCAGTTCTTC CAISERLGAGGSDEQFF
. TRBJ1-5 . TRBV30 TGTGCCTGGAGCAGGGGAAGCAATCAGCCCCAGCATTTT CAWSRGSNQPQHF
. TRBJ1-1 TRBD1 TRBV5-1 TGCGCCAGCAGCCTGACAGGGGAGAACACTGAAGCTTTCTTT CASSLTGENTEAFF
. TRBJ2-1 . TRBV12-5 TGTGCTAGTGGTTTGCCCAAGGGGCCAGCCTCCTACAATGAGCAGTTCTTC CASGLPKGPASYNEQFF
. TRBJ1-1 . TRBV29-1 TGCAGCGTACTGGACAGCTTGAACACTGAAGCTTTCTTT CSVLDSLNTEAFF
few TRBJ2-5 . TRBV7-3 TGTGCCAGCAGCTTCCGGGGAGCGGAGACCCAGTACTTC CASSFRGAETQYF
. TRBJ2-5 TRBD2 TRBV11-2 TGTGCCAGCAGACACTCTAGCGGGGGACAAGAGACCCAGTACTTC CASRHSSGGQETQYF
. TRBJ2-5 . TRBV4-2 TGTGCCAGCAGCCCACTCCCTCGTCCCAACCAAGAGACCCAGTACTTC CASSPLPRPNQETQYF
. TRBJ2-3 TRBD1 TRBV9 TGTGCCAGCAGCGTTTGGACAGGAGAAGATACGCAGTATTTT CASSVWTGEDTQYF
. TRBJ2-5 . TRBV7-3 TGTGCCAGCAGCTTAACAGGGAACCCCTCGGGGGAGACCCAGTACTTC CASSLTGNPSGETQYF
. TRBJ2-3 . TRBV5-1 TGCGCCAGCAGCTTGACCAGCTACACTAGCAGCACAGATACGCAGTATTTT CASSLTSYTSSTDTQYF
. TRBJ2-2 . TRBV3-1/TRBV3-2 TGTGCCAGCAGCCAAGTTGCTGGAGTCCAGACCGGGGAGCTGTTTTTT CASSQVAGVQTGELFF
. TRBJ1-2 TRBD1 TRBV3-1/TRBV3-2 TGTGCCAGCAGCAGGGTTGGGACAGGCAGCTATGGCTACACCTTC CASSRVGTGSYGYTF
once TRBJ1-5 . TRBV6-1 TGTGCCAGCAGTGAAGGAGGTGGGCCCCAGCATTTT CASSEGGGPQHF
few TRBJ2-3 . TRBV7-9 TGTGCCAGCAGCTTCGCGGGGAACACAGATACGCAGTATTTT CASSFAGNTDTQYF
. TRBJ1-5 . TRBV7-2 TGTGCCAGCAGCTCGGCGGGACTGGTAAATCAGCCCCAGCATTTT CASSSAGLVNQPQHF
once TRBJ2-2 TRBD2 TRBV5-4 TGTGCCAGCAGCGGAGGTAGCGGGCAATACACCGGGGAGCTGTTTTTT CASSGGSGQYTGELFF
few TRBJ2-7 . TRBV5-5 TGTGCCAGCCGGTTATTGGTAAACTCCTACGAGCAGTACTTC CASRLLVNSYEQYF
. TRBJ2-4 TRBD2 TRBV5-1 TGCGCCAGCAGCCCAGTAGCGGGGGGTATGGGCAAAAACATTCAGTACTTC CASSPVAGGMGKNIQYF
. TRBJ2-1 . TRBV7-6 TGTGCCAGCAGCTCTATAGTTAGAAGTGCTGAGCAGTTCTTC CASSSIVRSAEQFF
. TRBJ1-1 TRBD1 TRBV19 TGTGCCAGTAGAATACAGGGGGCGCAACTTGGTGAAGCTTTCTTT CASRIQGAQLGEAFF